One sample yielded the 32 T cell receptor beta chains listed below, sequenced in a study of blood T cell repertoires in COVID-19. TCRdb's table, derived via immunoSEQ multiplex PCR, lists solely in-frame clones and lacks some. The data contain under 250,000 clones, around 88% of them singletons. Source material: peripheral blood. The receptors stem from a woman over 75 with COVID-19, enrolled during active disease.

The chain carries TRBV24-1 and TRBJ2-7; 9 bases line up with TRBD1. The CDR3 sequence is 14 residues long. Germline trimming cut 9 bases from V and 3 bases from J; bases unmatched to any gene: 8. The germline gives CDR1 KGHDR, CDR2 SFDVKD. CDR3 DNA: TGTGCCACCCCCCCGGACAGGGGAGGCTACGAGCAGTACTTC. Translating gives CATPPDRGGYEQYF.

This clone was observed a few times. The rearrangement uses TRBV12-3 or TRBV12-4 and TRBJ1-1; D gene ambiguous. Trimming pared 4 bases from V and 8 bases from J, leaving 11 bases between. The CDR3 is made up of 12 amino acids. Here the CDR3 DNA reads TGTGCCAGCAGTTCCGCGGGAGCCGAAGCTTTCTTT. The encoded protein is CASSSAGAEAFF.

This clone was found a few times. This chain uses TRBV19 with TRBJ1-2; 9 bases map to TRBD1. V shed 8 bases and J 7 bases; nucleotides not matched to a gene: 5. This CDR3 contains 12 residues. The germline CDR1 and CDR2 sequences are LNHDA and SQIVND (reference sequence). CDR3 nucleotides: TGTGCCAGTGCGCCGGGACAGGGTGGCTACACCTTC. This sequence encodes CASAPGQGGYTF.

The chain joins TRBV11-3 to TRBJ2-3, with TRBD2 matching over 7 bases. Germline V gene data show CDR1 as SGHNT and CDR2 as YENEEA. The V and J ends lost 3 bases and 4 bases, in that order; junction bases with no gene match: 10. This CDR3 spans 16 amino acids. For the CDR3, the DNA is TGTGCCAGCAGCTTGGGGGGGTCTAGCGGAGCAGATACGCAGTATTTT. It specifies CASSLGGSSGADTQYF.

The chain couples TRBV2 to TRBJ1-1; no clear D gene. Trimming cost V 6 bases and J 6 bases, with 17 bases left between them. The length of the CDR3 is 14 residues. Germline CDR1 SNHLY, CDR2 FYNNEI. The DNA for the CDR3 is TGTGCCAGCAGATATATCGTTACTAGCGCTGAAGCTTTCTTT. It encodes CASRYIVTSAEAFF.

V gene TRBV11-3 combines with J gene TRBJ2-1; the match to TRBD2 covers 9 bases. Germline V CDR1 and CDR2: SGHNT, YENEEA. This CDR3 has 16 residues. Unmatched junction bases numbered 9, after V lost 5 bases and J lost 4 bases. For the CDR3, the DNA is TGTGCCAGCAGCCTTAGAGAGCGGGGGGAATACAATGAGCAGTTCTTC. This codes for CASSLRERGEYNEQFF.

This clone was observed a few times. The chain links TRBV2 to TRBJ1-2, with D possibly TRBD1 on 5 matching bases. Trimming removed 7 bases at V and 13 bases at J, with 28 bases between. The CDR3 runs to 15 residues. Germline-derived CDR1 and CDR2 are SNHLY and FYNNEI. The DNA of the CDR3 is TGTGCCAGCAAAGGACACTCTAACTATGGAGAGTCTGGCACCTTC. Translating gives CASKGHSNYGESGTF.

This clone has just a few counts. The rearrangement links TRBV30 to TRBJ1-2; D remains ambiguous. CDR1 and CDR2 from the germline V gene are GTSNPN and SVGIG (reference sequence). The CDR3 is made up of 11 amino acids. Trimming cost V 6 bases and J 3 bases, with 8 bases left between them. This CDR3 is CACGRDYGYTF. Written as DNA, the CDR3 is TGTGCCTGTGGACGGGACTATGGCTACACCTTC.

The chain has TRBV30 and TRBJ1-1; D not certain. From germline, CDR1 is GTSNPN and CDR2 SVGIG (reference sequence). Between the trimmed V and J ends, which lost 2 bases and 1 base, there was a span of 20 bases. This CDR3 region has 17 residues. The CDR3 region has the DNA TGTGCCTGGAGTCATTGGCAGGCCGAATCTCGGAACACTGAAGCTTTCTTT. This codes for CAWSHWQAESRNTEAFF.

The chain recombines TRBV6-5 with TRBJ2-2; D may be TRBD1 (6 bases). Germline-derived CDR1 and CDR2 are MNHEY and SVGAGI. V was cut by 8 bases and J by 1 base, with 11 bases left in between. The CDR3 is made up of 14 amino acids. The CDR3, as DNA: TGTGCCAGCTTTCGGGACAAGAACACCGGGGAGCTGTTTTTT. Residues: CASFRDKNTGELFF.

The V gene is TRBV3-1 (or the pseudogene TRBV3-2), the J gene TRBJ2-3, with 9 bases fitting TRBD2. The CDR3 contains 16 residues. Germline V lookup: CDR1 LGHDT, CDR2 YNNKEL (reference sequence). V shed 1 base and J 6 bases; nucleotides not matched to a gene: 8. The DNA of the CDR3 is TGTGCCAGCAGCCAAGGTCGCGCGGGGGGGCTGGATACGCAGTATTTT. Translated, it gives CASSQGRAGGLDTQYF.

V usage is TRBV28 and J usage is TRBJ2-1, with D perhaps TRBD1 (6 bases). CDR1 MDHEN and CDR2 SYDVKM come from the germline V gene. V lost 5 bases, J lost 4 bases, and 12 bases lay in between. This CDR3 is built from 14 residues. The CDR3 bases are TGTGCCAGCAGTGGGGGCAGAGTTTACAATGAGCAGTTCTTC. Translated, it gives CASSGGRVYNEQFF.

This clone turned up a few times. The rearrangement joins TRBV5-1 to TRBJ2-7; D remains unclear. V was pared by 8 bases and J by 4 bases, with 7 bases between. Germline assignment: CDR1 SGHRS and CDR2 YFSETQ. The CDR3 is made up of 10 amino acids. This CDR3 is CARRVYEQYV. The DNA of the CDR3 is TGCGCCAGACGGGTTTACGAGCAGTACGTC.

This sequence joins TRBV28 and TRBJ1-2; D unclear. V lost 7 bases and J 8 bases, leaving 14 bases between the germline ends. The CDR3 runs 12 residues. From germline, CDR1 is MDHEN and CDR2 SYDVKM. CDR3 region: CASNLPGGGYTF. DNA of the CDR3: TGTGCCAGCAACCTCCCAGGAGGGGGCTACACCTTC.

The V call is TRBV24-1, the J call TRBJ2-5, with 7 bases lining up with TRBD2. The J segment lost 5 bases and the V segment lost 2 bases, leaving 4 bases of the junction unmatched. From germline, CDR1 is KGHDR and CDR2 SFDVKD. This CDR3 has 14 residues. Written as DNA, the CDR3 is TGTGCCACCAGTGATTCATTCGGGAGGGAGACCCAGTACTTC. Amino acid sequence: CATSDSFGRETQYF.

This sequence joins TRBV2 and TRBJ1-1; D remains ambiguous. Germline CDR1 is SNHLY and CDR2 is FYNNEI. This CDR3 is built from 11 residues. V lost 7 bases to trimming and J lost 5 bases, with 8 bases between them. CDR3 in amino acids: CASNEGTEAFF. The DNA of the CDR3 is TGTGCCAGCAACGAGGGTACTGAAGCTTTCTTT.

The chain couples TRBV10-3 to TRBJ2-5; TRBD2 matches at 11 bases. The J segment lost 5 bases and the V segment lost 3 bases, leaving 11 bases of the junction unmatched. The CDR3 consists of 17 residues. Germline values: CDR1 ENHRY, CDR2 SYGVKD. CDR3 DNA: TGTGCCATCAGTGATACCCCCCTAGCGGGGGGCCGCGAGACCCAGTACTTC. This encodes CAISDTPLAGGRETQYF.

The chain uses TRBV27 and TRBJ1-1, with TRBD1 as a possible D gene (5 bases). V was pared by 2 bases and J by 0 bases, with 10 bases between. CDR3 length: 15 amino acids. Germline CDR1 and CDR2: MNHEY and SMNVEV (reference sequence). CDR3 DNA: TGTGCCAGCAGTTTACGCCCAGGGATGAACACTGAAGCTTTCTTT. Its protein is CASSLRPGMNTEAFF.

The chain is built from TRBV7-9 and TRBJ1-2; no firm D call. The germline V gene encodes CDR1 SEHNR and CDR2 FQNEAQ (reference sequence). V shed 5 bases and J shed 4 bases, with 17 bases lying between them. The CDR3 runs to 15 residues. The CDR3 loop reads CASSLPVTGGYGYTF. The DNA for the CDR3 is TGTGCCAGCAGCCTGCCTGTTACCGGAGGCTATGGCTACACCTTC.

CDR3 nucleotides: TGTGCCACCAGCAGGGATCTGCGGAGAGAGCAGTACTTC. The encoded protein is CATSRDLRREQYF. This chain uses TRBV15 with TRBJ2-7, with D unclear. The CDR3 contains 13 residues. V was clipped by 3 bases and J by 7 bases, with 13 bases between them. The V gene's germline CDR1 is LNHNV and CDR2 YYDKDF (reference sequence).

This chain joins TRBV28 and TRBJ2-3; 8 bases fit TRBD1. The CDR3 runs 14 residues. Germline V gene sequence: CDR1 MDHEN, CDR2 SYDVKM. J was trimmed by 1 base and V by 4 bases; bases with no gene match: 1. The CDR3 loop is CASSSGQGTDTQYF. For the CDR3, the DNA is TGTGCCAGCAGTTCGGGACAGGGCACAGATACGCAGTATTTT.

The gene calls are TRBV18 and TRBJ2-5; D remains unclear. The V end was cut by 5 bases, the J end by 0 bases, with 7 bases between. Germline values: CDR1 KGHSH, CDR2 LQKENI. The CDR3 has 13 amino acids. Written as DNA, the CDR3 is TGTGCCAGCTCATTTTCGTACCAAGAGACCCAGTACTTC. Translated: CASSFSYQETQYF. Variable domain in full (rest from reference TRBV18 and TRBJ2-5): NAGVMQNPRHLVRRRGQEARLRCSPMKGHSHVYWYRQLPEEGLKFMVYLQKENIIDESGMPKERFSAEFPKEGPSILRIQQVVRGDSAAYFCASSFSYQETQYFGPGTRLLVL.

Notes on this clone: The sample carries other DNA sequences with the same CDR3. V usage is TRBV15 and J usage is TRBJ2-4; 7 bases are shared with TRBD1. CDR3 size: 17 residues. Per the germline V gene, CDR1 is LNHNV and CDR2 is YYDKDF (reference sequence). The trim removed 0 bases at V and 10 bases at J, leaving 15 bases unmatched. This CDR3 reads CATSRDLLGTAPTIQYF. For the CDR3, the DNA is TGTGCCACCAGCAGAGATCTCTTAGGGACAGCCCCAACTATTCAGTACTTC.

The chain uses TRBV7-2 and TRBJ1-5; TRBD1 matches 7 bases. V lost 5 bases to trimming and J lost 0 bases; unmatched junction nucleotides: 4. The CDR3 length is 15 residues. In germline, CDR1 is SGHTA, CDR2 FQGNSA. The CDR3 nucleotides read TGTGCCAGCAGCCAAACAGGGGATAGCAATCAGCCCCAGCATTTT. Protein product: CASSQTGDSNQPQHF.

The CDR3: CASSEGQIRNYGYTF. Written as DNA, the CDR3 is TGTGCCAGCAGTGAGGGCCAGATAAGGAACTATGGCTACACCTTC. V is TRBV6-1 and J is TRBJ1-2; D ambiguous. This CDR3 spans 15 amino acids. The V gene lost 3 bases and the J gene lost 2 bases, with 13 bases spanning the gap. The germline V gene encodes CDR1 MNHNS and CDR2 SASEGT.

The V gene is TRBV3-1 (or the pseudogene TRBV3-2), the J gene TRBJ2-7, with a tentative D call TRBD1 (5 bases). The V and J ends lost 2 bases and 1 base respectively, with 9 bases between them. CDR1 is LGHDT and CDR2 is YNNKEL in the germline V gene (reference sequence). This CDR3 has 14 amino acids. The CDR3 loop reads CASSQSDRSYEQYV. In DNA form, the CDR3 reads TGTGCCAGCAGCCAAAGCGACAGATCCTACGAGCAGTACGTC.

CDR3 protein: CASRDRGPRGIYGYTF. CDR3 DNA: TGTGCCAGCAGGGACAGGGGACCCCGGGGGATCTATGGCTACACCTTC. The chain joins TRBV28 to TRBJ1-2; 9 bases agree with TRBD1. Germline values: CDR1 MDHEN, CDR2 SYDVKM. Trimming cost V 6 bases and J 4 bases; bases outside gene matches: 12. The CDR3 is 16 residues long.

About this clone: Different DNA sequences within this sample yield the same CDR3. The rearrangement uses TRBV5-6 and TRBJ1-5; D is possibly TRBD1 (5 bases). The germline V and J ends were trimmed by 0 bases and 6 bases, with 13 bases remaining between them. There are 15 residues in the CDR3. Per the germline V gene, CDR1 is SGHDT and CDR2 is YYEEEE. The CDR3 spells CASSLGQGLGQPQHF. In DNA, the CDR3 is TGTGCCAGCAGCTTGGGTCAGGGCCTGGGTCAGCCCCAGCATTTT. The complete variable domain, with remaining parts taken from reference TRBV5-6 and TRBJ1-5, reads DAGVTQSPTHLIKTRGQQVTLRCSPKSGHDTVSWYQQALGQGPQFIFQYYEEEERQRGNFPDRFSGHQFPNYSSELNVNALLLGDSALYLCASSLGQGLGQPQHFGDGTRLSIL.

J is TRBJ2-3 and V is TRBV19; a possible D gene is TRBD1 (8 bases). The CDR3 extends over 14 amino acids. CDR1 is LNHDA, CDR2 SQIVND, per germline (reference sequence). The V end was cut by 6 bases, the J end by 4 bases, with 14 bases between. Here the CDR3 DNA reads TGTGCCAGTAGCCAACAGGGGGGGGCAGATACGCAGTATTTT. Its protein is CASSQQGGADTQYF. Full variable domain (remainder filled in from reference TRBV19 and TRBJ2-3): DGGITQSPKYLFRKEGQNVTLSCEQNLNHDAMYWYRQDPGQGLRLIYYSQIVNDFQKGDIAEGYSVSREKKESFPLTVTSAQKNPTAFYLCASSQQGGADTQYFGPGTRLTVL.

On this clone: This CDR3 is also generated by other DNA sequences in the sample. V usage is TRBV28 and J usage is TRBJ1-2; the D is unclear. Trimming took 5 bases from V and 1 from J, leaving 11 bases between them. Germline V gives CDR1 MDHEN, CDR2 SYDVKM. There are 14 residues in the CDR3. CDR3 bases: TGTGCCAGCAGTAGGACTGGCCTTAACTATGGCTACACCTTC. Translating it yields CASSRTGLNYGYTF.

V and J are TRBV7-6 and TRBJ1-1; D gene unclear. V was cut by 3 bases and J by 4 bases, with 12 bases left in between. Germline V lookup: CDR1 SGHVS, CDR2 FNYEAQ. The CDR3 runs to 14 residues. The CDR3 DNA follows: TGTGCCAGCAGCTTGAGGAGGGAGGGCACTGAAGCTTTCTTT. Its protein is CASSLRREGTEAFF.

The chain employs TRBV9 and TRBJ2-2; TRBD2 matches 8 bases. CDR1 and CDR2 from the germline V gene are SGDLS and YYNGEE. Trimming removed 2 bases from V and 2 bases from J; junction bases left unmatched: 8. The CDR3 runs 17 residues. The CDR3 DNA reads TGTGCCAGCAGCGTGCTTCGACTAGCGACTAACACCGGGGAGCTGTTTTTT. Encoded protein: CASSVLRLATNTGELFF. The full variable domain, completed using reference TRBV9 and TRBJ2-2, is DSGVTQTPKHLITATGQRVTLRCSPRSGDLSVYWYQQSLDQGLQFLIQYYNGEERAKGNILERFSAQQFPDLHSELNLSSLELGDSALYFCASSVLRLATNTGELFFGEGSRLTVL.